A selection of T cell receptor beta chains follows, all from one sample in a study of T cells after yellow fever vaccination. Each CDR3 protein is one row after TCRdb ran MiXCR on the 5' RACE reads. This sample has about 350,000 distinct CDR3 sequences, with more than 9% found just once. Sequenced here: PBMCs, sampled on the day of the first yellow fever vaccination. Receptor source: a man younger than 35 who received the YFV17D yellow fever vaccine. CDR3s include the opening cysteine and the closing phenylalanine or tryptophan. The D gene is left open where the match is weak. Rows may omit the clone size; those that give it use once, few, many or a size class.

J | size | D | V | CDR3 | DNA
TRBJ2-1 | many | . | TRBV9 | CASSVAGWDNEQFF | TGTGCCAGCAGCGTAGCTGGATGGGACAATGAGCAGTTCTTC
TRBJ2-1 | . | TRBD2 | TRBV5-1 | CASSAQGFGLAGNEQFF | TGCGCCAGCAGCGCACAGGGGTTTGGACTAGCGGGGAATGAGCAGTTCTTC
TRBJ2-2 | few | . | TRBV5-1 | CASSFGGFGTGELFF | TGCGCCAGCAGCTTCGGGGGTTTCGGCACCGGGGAGCTGTTTTTT
TRBJ2-1 | . | . | TRBV7-3 | CASSLSGASYSEQFF | TGTGCCAGCAGCTTATCGGGGGCCTCCTACAGTGAGCAGTTCTTC
TRBJ2-1 | many | TRBD2 | TRBV4-3 | CASSGGRARFNEQFF | TGCGCCAGCAGCGGTGGGAGGGCGCGGTTTAATGAGCAGTTCTTC
TRBJ1-1 | . | . | TRBV20-1 | CSARSLGSTLNTEAFF | TGCAGTGCTAGATCTCTCGGTTCTACCTTGAACACTGAAGCTTTCTTT
TRBJ1-2 | . | . | TRBV5-1 | CASSFEQGANYGYTF | TGCGCCAGCAGCTTCGAACAGGGAGCTAACTATGGCTACACCTTC
TRBJ2-2 | few | . | TRBV15 | CATSGWVQGNTGELFF | TGTGCCACCAGCGGATGGGTACAGGGTAACACCGGGGAGCTGTTTTTT
TRBJ1-2 | . | TRBD1 | TRBV4-3 | CASSQDQGGYGYTF | TGCGCCAGCAGCCAAGATCAGGGGGGCTATGGCTACACCTTC
TRBJ2-7 | few | . | TRBV7-8 | CASSPRGQGSYDQYF | TGTGCCAGCAGCCCCAGGGGCCAGGGATCCTACGACCAGTACTTC